These 17 T cell receptor beta chains originate from one sample sequenced in a study of response to subunit inactivated influenza vaccine. Via MiXCR, TCRdb re-called the RT-PCR reads, giving one row per CDR3 protein. The table has about 500,000 distinct CDR3 sequences, about 15% seen once; the top ten hold over 2.5%. The sequencing used CD4+ T cells sorted from PBMCs, collected roughly 24 months after vaccination. These receptors originate from a man between 50 and 70 years old who received an inactivated influenza vaccine.

The chain combines TRBV24-1 with TRBJ2-3; possible D gene TRBD2, 6 bases. The CDR3 contains 15 residues. CDR1 and CDR2 (germline): KGHDR, SFDVKD. Trimming removed 4 bases at V and 6 bases at J, with 16 bases between. The CDR3 loop reads CATSEEGTPVDTQYF. The CDR3 DNA follows: TGTGCCACCAGTGAGGAAGGGACTCCCGTGGATACGCAGTATTTT.

This chain links TRBV7-2 with TRBJ2-3, with TRBD2 matching 8 bases. This CDR3 is 15 amino acids long. The V gene's germline CDR1 is SGHTA and CDR2 FQGNSA. V trimming: 5 bases; J trimming: 8 bases; junction bases outside the gene matches: 12. CDR3 in amino acids: CASSGPGLELGTQYF. CDR3 coding DNA: TGTGCCAGCAGCGGGCCGGGACTAGAATTGGGTACGCAGTATTTT.

The rearrangement links TRBV9 to TRBJ2-1; possible D gene TRBD1, 6 bases. The CDR3 sequence is 16 residues long. Germline lookup yields CDR1 SGDLS and CDR2 YYNGEE. With 0 bases removed from V and 0 bases from J, the gap between germline ends came to 10 bases. CDR3 DNA: TGTGCCAGCAGCGTAGCTCAGGGGCGCTCCTACAATGAGCAGTTCTTC. It translates to CASSVAQGRSYNEQFF.

The chain is built from TRBV19 and TRBJ1-1; D is unresolved. Germline lookup yields CDR1 LNHDA and CDR2 SQIVND (reference sequence). The CDR3 has 13 amino acids. The germline V and J ends were trimmed by 9 bases and 4 bases, with 15 bases remaining between them. CDR3 nucleotides: TGTGCCAGCGCTCGGCTCGTGAGCACTGAAGCTTTCTTT. This encodes CASARLVSTEAFF.

The chain combines TRBV2 with TRBJ2-5; 9 positions match TRBD2. CDR3 length: 18 residues. Looked up from germline, CDR1 is SNHLY and CDR2 is FYNNEI. V lost 1 base and J lost 4; bases outside the gene matches: 13. The CDR3 protein is CASSEVVAGDWMGETQYF. The CDR3 DNA reads TGTGCCAGCAGTGAAGTAGTAGCGGGGGATTGGATGGGAGAGACCCAGTACTTC. The variable domain in full, with the rest retrieved from reference TRBV2 and TRBJ2-5, is EPEVTQTPSHQVTQMGQEVILRCVPISNHLYFYWYRQILGQKVEFLVSFYNNEISEKSEIFDDQFSVERPDGSNFTLKIRSTKLEDSAMYFCASSEVVAGDWMGETQYFGPGTRLLVL.

In this sample, this clonotype turned up a few times. The chain joins TRBV3-1 to TRBJ1-3; no definite D call. The CDR3 length is 13 residues. Trimming removed 4 bases at V and 3 bases at J, with 7 bases between. Germline assignment: CDR1 LGHDT and CDR2 YNNKEL (reference sequence). The CDR3 reads CASSRDHGNTIYF. DNA for the CDR3: TGTGCCAGCAGCCGAGACCATGGAAACACCATATATTTT.

This clonotype appeared a few times. This chain links TRBV11-3 with TRBJ1-1; 11 nucleotides line up with TRBD1. This CDR3 comprises 23 residues. The junction had 22 bases not matched to a gene; V was cut back by 1 base and J by 0 bases. Per the germline V gene, CDR1 is SGHNT and CDR2 is YENEEA. In DNA form, the CDR3 reads TGTGCCAGCAGCTTAGTTGGTTCGGTCGGACAGGGGGCGCGAGGGTGGATGAACACTGAAGCTTTCTTT. Amino acids: CASSLVGSVGQGARGWMNTEAFF.

This clonotype occurred a few times. The chain employs TRBV7-6 and TRBJ2-2; D possibly corresponds to TRBD1 (5 bases). Germline V gene data show CDR1 as SGHVS and CDR2 as FNYEAQ. This CDR3 spans 16 amino acids. Trimming took 1 base from V and 6 from J, leaving 15 bases between them. The CDR3 region has the DNA TGTGCCAGCAGCTTAGGGACACCTTTTGGGGCCGGGGAGCTGTTTTTT. This gives the protein CASSLGTPFGAGELFF.

This clonotype was seen a few times. The gene calls are TRBV12-3 or TRBV12-4 and TRBJ2-7; 10 nucleotides align to TRBD1. This CDR3 has 14 residues. Germline trimming cut 3 bases from V and 4 bases from J; bases unmatched to any gene: 3. The CDR3 loop reads CASSFDRGLYEQYF. CDR3 DNA: TGTGCCAGCAGTTTCGACAGGGGGCTATACGAGCAGTACTTC.

This clonotype came up a few times. This sequence joins TRBV28 and TRBJ1-5; D gene unclear. Germline V gene data show CDR1 as MDHEN and CDR2 as SYDVKM. The CDR3 has 15 residues. V shed 7 bases and J shed 2 bases, with 15 bases lying between them. DNA for the CDR3: TGTGCCAGCATCACCGTCGATGGGGGCAATCAGCCCCAGCATTTT. Translating gives CASITVDGGNQPQHF. Combining the CDR3 with reference TRBV28 and TRBJ1-5 gives the whole variable domain DVKVTQSSRYLVKRTGEKVFLECVQDMDHENMFWYRQDPGLGLRLIYFSYDVKMKEKGDIPEGYSVSREKKERFSLILESASTNQTSMYLCASITVDGGNQPQHFGDGTRLSIL.

V and J are TRBV20-1 and TRBJ2-4, with D possibly TRBD2 on 5 matching bases. In germline, CDR1 is DFQATT, CDR2 SNEGSKA (reference sequence). Between the trimmed V and J ends, which lost 0 bases and 12 bases, there was a span of 12 bases. This CDR3 comprises 12 residues. The CDR3 DNA is TGCAGTGCTAGAGAGGGTGTCGGGGATCAGTACTTC. It encodes CSAREGVGDQYF.

This clonotype was counted a few times. The gene calls are TRBV6-2 or TRBV6-3 and TRBJ1-5; D gene unclear. V was pared by 5 bases and J by 2 bases, with 10 bases between. Germline V gene lookup returns CDR1 MNHEY and CDR2 SVGEGT. There are 14 residues in the CDR3. CDR3 residues: CASSPAKGNQPQHF. The DNA of the CDR3 is TGTGCCAGCAGTCCCGCCAAGGGCAATCAGCCCCAGCATTTT.

The chain uses TRBV5-1 and TRBJ2-3; D not resolved. Per germline, CDR1 SGHRS and CDR2 YFSETQ. This CDR3 contains 14 residues. The ends were cut back, 0 bases at V and 5 bases at J, with 10 bases in the middle. CDR3 loop: CASSLAMLGDTQYF. The CDR3 DNA is TGCGCCAGCAGCTTGGCGATGTTAGGAGATACGCAGTATTTT.

This sequence joins TRBV4-2 and TRBJ2-4; D may be TRBD2 (6 bases). Trimming took 1 base from V and 9 from J, leaving 19 bases between them. Germline-derived CDR1 and CDR2 are LGHNA and YNFKEQ. The CDR3 length is 16 residues. For the CDR3, the DNA is TGTGCCAGCAGCCAAGGGGGGACTGCCGATATGAGCATTCAGTACTTC. Translating gives CASSQGGTADMSIQYF.

In this sample, this clonotype turned up a few times. The chain has TRBV7-2 and TRBJ2-3; 7 bases fit TRBD2. V gave up 2 bases and J gave up 1 base; unmatched junction bases: 3. CDR1 is SGHTA, CDR2 FQGNSA, per germline. The CDR3 length is 15 residues. This CDR3 is CASSLMSGGTDTQYF. The CDR3 nucleotides read TGTGCCAGCAGCTTAATGAGCGGGGGCACAGATACGCAGTATTTT.

The chain employs TRBV9 and TRBJ2-1; weak D call: TRBD2 (5 bases). V was cut by 2 bases and J by 7 bases, with 16 bases left in between. This CDR3 region has 15 residues. CDR1 is SGDLS, CDR2 YYNGEE, per germline. The CDR3: CASSVLPAEVNEQFF. In DNA form, the CDR3 reads TGTGCCAGCAGCGTCTTACCCGCGGAGGTTAATGAGCAGTTCTTC.

This clonotype appeared many times. This chain links TRBV18 with TRBJ2-7; D call uncertain. The CDR3 totals 12 residues. In germline, CDR1 is KGHSH, CDR2 LQKENI. The ends were cut back, 1 base at V and 5 bases at J, with 6 bases in the middle. The DNA of the CDR3 is TGTGCCAGCTCACCACAAGGGAACGAGCAGTACTTC. Its protein product is CASSPQGNEQYF.